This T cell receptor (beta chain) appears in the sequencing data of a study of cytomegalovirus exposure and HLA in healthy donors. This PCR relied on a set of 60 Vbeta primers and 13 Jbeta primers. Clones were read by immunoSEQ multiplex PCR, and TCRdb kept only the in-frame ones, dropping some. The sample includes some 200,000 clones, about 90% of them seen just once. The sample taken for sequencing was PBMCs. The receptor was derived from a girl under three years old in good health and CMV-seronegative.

CDR3 coding DNA: TGTGCCAGCAGCGTAGGCCAGGGGAACAATGAGCAGTTCTTC. Amino acid sequence: CASSVGQGNNEQFF. This chain connects TRBV9 to TRBJ2-1; possible D gene TRBD1, 6 bases. Germline CDR1 SGDLS, CDR2 YYNGEE. V lost 0 bases, J lost 5 bases, and 9 bases lay in between. The length of the CDR3 is 14 residues.